The 20 T cell receptor beta chains listed next were all sequenced from one sample in a study of a mutant IDH1 vaccine in newly diagnosed glioma. The antigens for these receptors are not known. Described time point: week 23, last vaccination. Vaccination used 300 ug of mutant IDH1 20-mer peptide per dose, with topical imiquimod. The method was immunoSEQ multiplex PCR; TCRdb's version includes in-frame clones alone and lacks a portion of them. Among tens of thousands of clones listed, around 80% were seen once. The starting material was PBMCs, obtained from a glioma patient whose treatment included an IDH1 peptide vaccine. The origin of the receptors is a man aged 35 to 55 with glioma.

The chain uses TRBV4-1 and TRBJ2-7; D might be TRBD1 (7 bases). Germline CDR1 MGHRA, CDR2 YSYEKL. CDR3 length equals 15 residues. V lost 1 base, J lost 6 bases, and 16 bases lay in between. This CDR3 reads CASSQGEGAGTEQYF. The DNA of the CDR3 is TGCGCCAGCAGCCAAGGAGAGGGGGCGGGAACCGAGCAGTACTTC.

The V gene is TRBV25-1, the J gene TRBJ1-5; TRBD1 matches 8 bases. The CDR3 contains 15 residues. Trimming cost V 8 bases and J 4 bases; bases outside gene matches: 10. The germline gives CDR1 MGHDK, CDR2 SYGVNS. The CDR3 DNA reads TGTGCCAGCTCGGCCGGGACAGGATTAAATCAGCCCCAGCATTTT. Translating it yields CASSAGTGLNQPQHF.

This clone turned up a few times. V usage is TRBV7-3 and J usage is TRBJ2-1; D is uncertain. V gave up 2 bases and J gave up 3 bases, with 11 bases separating them. The CDR3 loop spans 15 amino acids. Germline loops: CDR1 SGHTA, CDR2 FQGTGA. In nucleotides, the CDR3 is TGTGCCAGCAGCTTAGTTCCCCTGGGCTACAATGAGCAGTTCTTC. Translated, it gives CASSLVPLGYNEQFF.

This chain uses TRBV2 with TRBJ1-4; the D gene is possibly TRBD1 (6 bases). The CDR3 is made up of 14 amino acids. The V gene lost 1 base and the J gene lost 11 bases, with 14 bases spanning the gap. Germline V gene data show CDR1 as SNHLY and CDR2 as FYNNEI. CDR3 sequence reads: CASSEEGVTQKLFF. The CDR3 bases are TGTGCCAGCAGTGAAGAGGGGGTGACGCAGAAACTGTTTTTT.

V and J are TRBV4-1 and TRBJ1-2; perhaps TRBD1 as D (5 bases). Trimming stripped 1 base from V and 3 bases from J, with 6 bases between. This CDR3 contains 13 residues. Germline V gene lookup returns CDR1 MGHRA and CDR2 YSYEKL. The CDR3 here is CASSQVQDYGYTF. The DNA for the CDR3 is TGCGCCAGCAGCCAAGTACAGGACTATGGCTACACCTTC.

This rearrangement joins TRBV14 to TRBJ2-1, with D hard to call. This CDR3 has 12 residues. In germline, CDR1 is SGHDN, CDR2 FVKESK. Between the trimmed V and J ends, which lost 4 bases and 10 bases, there was a span of 11 bases. For the CDR3, the DNA is TGTGCCAGCAGCCCGAGCCTGAGGGAGCAGTTCTTC. Translating gives CASSPSLREQFF.

This clone showed up just a few times. This chain uses TRBV23-1 with TRBJ1-2; the D is unclear. TRBV23-1 is annotated as an ORF whose role is uncertain. Trimming cost V 9 bases and J 6 bases, with 20 bases left between them. The CDR3 has 14 amino acids. The CDR3 here is CASTDSPLADGYTF. The CDR3 DNA reads as TGCGCCAGTACGGACTCTCCTTTAGCGGATGGCTACACCTTC.

V and J are TRBV10-1 and TRBJ1-6, with 10 bases identical to TRBD1. The germline gives CDR1 WNHNN, CDR2 SYGVQD (reference sequence). This CDR3 is built from 13 residues. Trimming removed 6 bases from V and 10 bases from J; junction bases left unmatched: 3. CDR3 coding DNA: TGCGCCAGCAGCGGACAGGGGGGCTCACCCCTCCACTTT. Encoded protein: CASSGQGGSPLHF.

This sequence joins TRBV5-1 and TRBJ2-7, with D perhaps TRBD1 (5 bases). This CDR3 spans 14 amino acids. V lost 2 bases to trimming and J lost 5 bases, with 14 bases between them. Germline CDR1 SGHRS, CDR2 YFSETQ. CDR3 coding DNA: TGCGCCAGCAGCTTCGGCAGGGAAGTTGACGAGCAGTACTTC. It yields the protein CASSFGREVDEQYF.

For the CDR3, the DNA is TGTGCCAGCAGAGCCCGGGGAAGCTCCTACAATGAGCAGTTCTTC. It is translated as CASRARGSSYNEQFF. V usage is TRBV2 and J usage is TRBJ2-1; TRBD2 might be the D (5 bases). Trimming removed 6 bases from V and 0 bases from J, with 12 bases in between. CDR1 and CDR2 from the germline V gene are SNHLY and FYNNEI. The CDR3 has 15 amino acids.

The CDR3 nucleotides read TGTGCCAGCAGCCTAACCACAGATACGCAGTATTTT. Translated, it gives CASSLTTDTQYF. This sequence joins TRBV2 and TRBJ2-3; D not certain. CDR1 is SNHLY, CDR2 FYNNEI, per germline. The CDR3 consists of 12 residues. V shed 6 bases and J shed 2 bases, with 6 bases lying between them. The whole variable domain, remainder taken from reference TRBV2 and TRBJ2-3, is EPEVTQTPSHQVTQMGQEVILRCVPISNHLYFYWYRQILGQKVEFLVSFYNNEISEKSEIFDDQFSVERPDGSNFTLKIRSTKLEDSAMYFCASSLTTDTQYFGPGTRLTVL.

The chain has TRBV6-1 and TRBJ1-1, with D perhaps TRBD1 (5 bases). CDR1 and CDR2 (germline): MNHNS, SASEGT. The CDR3 sequence is 12 residues long. In DNA, the CDR3 is TGTGAAACAAGGCAGGGATGGACTGAAGCTTTCTTT. This sequence encodes CETRQGWTEAFF.

The chain recombines TRBV29-1 with TRBJ1-1; possibly TRBD1 for D (6 bases). The CDR3 runs to 13 residues. Trimming left V 7 bases short and J 2 bases short, with 14 bases between. Germline values: CDR1 SQVTM, CDR2 ANQGSEA. The CDR3 spells CSARQVLNTEAFF. CDR3 in DNA: TGCAGCGCCCGACAGGTCCTAAACACTGAAGCTTTCTTT.

The genes are TRBV5-3 and TRBJ1-5, with TRBD1 matching over 10 bases. TRBV5-3 is an open reading frame, and its role is uncertain. The V and J ends lost 9 bases and 4 bases, in that order; junction bases with no gene match: 16. The length of the CDR3 is 17 residues. CDR3 residues: CATPLRSRTGGNQPQHF. For the CDR3, the DNA is TGTGCCACGCCCCTCCGAAGTCGGACAGGGGGGAATCAGCCCCAGCATTTT.

The genes are TRBV2 and TRBJ1-2; D is possibly TRBD1 (6 bases). V lost 11 bases to trimming and J lost 4 bases, with 14 bases between them. The germline CDR1 and CDR2 sequences are SNHLY and FYNNEI. The CDR3 is made up of 12 amino acids. CDR3 loop: CACSTGGYGYTF. Here the CDR3 DNA reads TGTGCCTGCTCGACAGGCGGCTATGGCTACACCTTC.

This clone was picked up one time. V and J are TRBV14 and TRBJ1-2, with 9 bases aligning to TRBD1. This CDR3 is built from 15 residues. With 5 bases clipped from V and 2 bases from J, the junction kept 6 bases outside the gene matches. The germline V gene encodes CDR1 SGHDN and CDR2 FVKESK. CDR3 loop: CASSFGGQGNYGYTF. The CDR3 DNA is TGTGCCAGCAGCTTCGGGGGACAGGGCAACTATGGCTACACCTTC.

The J gene is TRBJ2-3, the V gene TRBV29-1; no definite D call. V dropped 6 bases and J dropped 0 bases, with 28 bases sitting between them. CDR3 size: 19 residues. CDR1 and CDR2 (germline): SQVTM, ANQGSEA. CDR3 in amino acids: CSVLTGGLVAVGSTDTQYF. CDR3 DNA sequence: TGCAGCGTCCTCACCGGCGGCCTCGTGGCGGTTGGTAGCACAGATACGCAGTATTTT.

This chain uses TRBV6-1 with TRBJ1-5; unclear D gene. Germline-derived CDR1 and CDR2 are MNHNS and SASEGT. The CDR3 is 13 residues long. V was trimmed by 6 bases and J by 4 bases, leaving 10 bases between them. The CDR3 bases are TGTGCCAGCAGGTCAGACTTAAATCAGCCCCAGCATTTT. It yields the protein CASRSDLNQPQHF.

V and J are TRBV5-8 and TRBJ1-5; D is ambiguous. V shed 4 bases and J shed 4 bases, with 15 bases lying between them. The CDR3 has 15 residues. Germline V gene lookup returns CDR1 SGHTS and CDR2 YDEGEE. CDR3 amino acids: CASSRGWVDNQPQHF. DNA of the CDR3: TGTGCCAGCAGCCGGGGTTGGGTCGATAATCAGCCCCAGCATTTT.

This rearrangement joins TRBV29-1 to TRBJ1-1, with 7 bases lining up with TRBD1. The CDR3 covers 14 residues. V lost 6 bases, J lost 5 bases, and 12 bases stayed unmatched. Germline V gives CDR1 SQVTM, CDR2 ANQGSEA. In DNA form, the CDR3 reads TGCAGCGTCGGGCATTCAGGGGGACGGACTGAAGCTTTCTTT. Translating gives CSVGHSGGRTEAFF.